The sequence of this T cell receptor beta chain was determined in a study of control samples from healthy donors and cancer patients. Germline V gives CDR1 LNHDA, CDR2 SQIVND (reference sequence). V lost 10 bases and J 4 bases, leaving 13 bases between the germline ends. The CDR3 loop spans 12 amino acids. Using immunoSEQ multiplex PCR, the repertoire was profiled, and TCRdb retains in-frame clones only, with some absent. Altogether 150,000 or so clones are present, 80% to 95% being singletons, with the ten largest covering around 5.1%. The origin of this receptor is a man younger than 35 in good health. The sequenced sample consisted of blood. The J gene is TRBJ1-2, the V gene TRBV19; D is unclear. The CDR3: CATNGVGYGYTF. CDR3 bases: TGTGCCACTAACGGGGTGGGCTATGGCTACACCTTC.